This T cell receptor beta chain was identified during a study of OX40 agonist ivuxolimab in advanced cancers. Per germline, CDR1 ENHRY and CDR2 SYGVKD. CDR3 length: 11 residues. V lost 4 bases and J lost 1, with 0 bases in between. Sequencing was performed with immunoSEQ multiplex PCR; in TCRdb, only in-frame clones are kept and a portion is missing. The data hold 65,000 to 95,000 clones, with about 88% observed a single time. V gene TRBV10-3 combines with J gene TRBJ2-3; no reliable D call. Here the sequenced sample was CD4+ or CD8+ T cells sorted from blood, taken in a trial of the OX40 agonist ivuxolimab. The receptor comes from an adult with an advanced solid tumor such as melanoma, head and neck, liver or kidney cancer. The CDR3, as DNA: TGTGCCATCAGTGGCACAGATACGCAGTATTTT. This gives the protein CAISGTDTQYF.